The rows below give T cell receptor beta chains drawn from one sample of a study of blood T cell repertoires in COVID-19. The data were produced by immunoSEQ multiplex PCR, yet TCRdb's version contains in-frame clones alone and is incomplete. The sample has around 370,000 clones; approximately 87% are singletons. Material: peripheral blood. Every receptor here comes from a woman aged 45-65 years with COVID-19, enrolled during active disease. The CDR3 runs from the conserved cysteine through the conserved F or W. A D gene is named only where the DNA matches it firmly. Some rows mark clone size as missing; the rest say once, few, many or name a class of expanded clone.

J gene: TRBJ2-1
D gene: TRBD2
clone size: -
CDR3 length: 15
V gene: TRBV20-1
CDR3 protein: CSASWGLEGRGEQFF
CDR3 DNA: TGCAGTGCTAGTTGGGGACTAGAGGGGCGGGGTGAGCAGTTCTTC

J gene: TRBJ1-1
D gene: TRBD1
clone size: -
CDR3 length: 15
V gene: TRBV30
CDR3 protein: CAWSAKTGVGTEAFF
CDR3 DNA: TGTGCCTGGAGTGCCAAGACAGGGGTAGGGACTGAAGCTTTCTTT

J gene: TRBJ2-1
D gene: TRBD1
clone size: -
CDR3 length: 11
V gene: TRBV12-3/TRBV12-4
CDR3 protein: CASSPGGEQFF
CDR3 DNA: TGTGCCAGCAGCCCAGGGGGTGAGCAGTTCTTC

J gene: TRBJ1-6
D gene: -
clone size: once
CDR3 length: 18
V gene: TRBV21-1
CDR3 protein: CASSTGGSVSSYNSPLHF
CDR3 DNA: TGTGCCAGCAGCACGGGGGGGTCAGTGAGCTCCTATAATTCACCCCTCCACTTT

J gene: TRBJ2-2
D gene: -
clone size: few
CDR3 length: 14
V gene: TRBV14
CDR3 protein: CASSQGGNTGELFF
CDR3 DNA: TGTGCCAGCAGCCAAGGCGGGAACACCGGGGAGCTGTTTTTT

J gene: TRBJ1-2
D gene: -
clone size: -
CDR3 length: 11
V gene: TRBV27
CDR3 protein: CASSSLYGYTF
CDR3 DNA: TGTGCCAGCAGTTCCCTCTATGGCTACACCTTC

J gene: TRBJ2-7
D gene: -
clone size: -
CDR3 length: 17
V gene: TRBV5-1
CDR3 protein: CASSLEGIRGFSYEQYF
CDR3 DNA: TGCGCCAGCAGCTTGGAAGGTATTAGGGGATTCAGCTACGAGCAGTACTTC

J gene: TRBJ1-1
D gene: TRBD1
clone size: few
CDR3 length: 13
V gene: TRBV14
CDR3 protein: CASSRQGYTEAFF
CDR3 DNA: TGTGCCAGCAGCCGACAGGGGTACACTGAAGCTTTCTTT

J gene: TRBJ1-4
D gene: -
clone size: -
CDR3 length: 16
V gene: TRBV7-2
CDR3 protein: CASSLVAGRTNEKLFF
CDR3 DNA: TGTGCCAGCAGCTTAGTTGCAGGGAGGACTAATGAAAAACTGTTTTTT

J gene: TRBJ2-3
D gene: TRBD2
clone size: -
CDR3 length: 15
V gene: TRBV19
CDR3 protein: CASNEAGVSTDTQYF
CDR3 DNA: TGTGCCAGTAACGAAGCGGGAGTGAGCACAGATACGCAGTATTTT

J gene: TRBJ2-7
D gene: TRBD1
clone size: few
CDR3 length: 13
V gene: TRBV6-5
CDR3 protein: CASSRTGPSEQYF
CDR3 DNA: TGTGCCAGCAGCCGGACAGGTCCGTCCGAGCAGTACTTC

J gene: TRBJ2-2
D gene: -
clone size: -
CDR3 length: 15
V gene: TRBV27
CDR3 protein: CASSLRVGGTGELFF
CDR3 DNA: TGTGCCAGCTCATTGAGGGTCGGGGGTACCGGGGAGCTGTTTTTT

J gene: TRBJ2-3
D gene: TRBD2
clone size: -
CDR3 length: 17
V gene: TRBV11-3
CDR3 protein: CASSRREGWVSTDTQYF
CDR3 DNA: TGTGCCAGCAGCAGGAGGGAGGGATGGGTTAGCACAGATACGCAGTATTTT